These 11 T cell receptor beta chains came from one sample sequenced in a study of blood T cell repertoires in COVID-19. Method: immunoSEQ multiplex PCR; TCRdb's copy keeps in-frame clones and lacks some. In the table there are 290,000 or so clones, approximately 92% of which are singletons. Sequences were obtained from PBMCs or T cells enriched from blood (not recorded which). These TCRs come from a woman in her twenties or thirties who had recovered from COVID-19.

V usage is TRBV7-6 and J usage is TRBJ2-3, with TRBD2 matching 8 bases. Germline V lookup: CDR1 SGHVS, CDR2 FNYEAQ. This CDR3 is built from 16 residues. With V trimmed by 5 bases and J by 0 bases, 7 bases remained unmatched. This CDR3 reads CASSTPSGSSTDTQYF. DNA for the CDR3: TGTGCCAGCAGCACCCCGAGCGGGAGTAGCACAGATACGCAGTATTTT. Variable domain in full (rest from reference TRBV7-6 and TRBJ2-3): GAGVSQSPRYKVTKRGQDVALRCDPISGHVSLYWYRQALGQGPEFLTYFNYEAQQDKSGLPNDRFSAERPEGSISTLTIQRTEQRDSAMYRCASSTPSGSSTDTQYFGPGTRLTVL.

V is TRBV5-5 and J is TRBJ2-1; 12 positions agree with TRBD2. The germline V gene encodes CDR1 SGHKS and CDR2 YYEKEE (reference sequence). This CDR3 region has 17 residues. Trimming took 0 bases from V and 8 from J; bases not matched to a gene: 9. Here the CDR3 DNA reads TGTGCCAGCAGCTTGGAGACTAGCGGGAGTTTGGGAGATGAGCAGTTCTTC. Translation: CASSLETSGSLGDEQFF.

The chain combines TRBV5-4 with TRBJ2-1; TRBD1 agrees at 11 bases. The CDR3 sequence is 15 residues long. In germline, CDR1 is SGHNT, CDR2 YYREEE (reference sequence). Trimming removed 0 bases from V and 7 bases from J; junction bases left unmatched: 3. CDR3 nucleotides: TGTGCCAGCAGCTTGGCCGGGACAGGGGGAAATGAGCAGTTCTTC. Translated, it gives CASSLAGTGGNEQFF. Variable domain in full (rest from reference TRBV5-4 and TRBJ2-1): ETGVTQSPTHLIKTRGQQVTLRCSSQSGHNTVSWYQQALGQGPQFIFQYYREEENGRGNFPPRFSGLQFPNYSSELNVNALELDDSALYLCASSLAGTGGNEQFFGPGTRLTVL.

The V and J genes are TRBV19 and TRBJ2-1; 10 bases match TRBD1. V lost 9 bases to trimming and J lost 1 base; unmatched junction nucleotides: 18. CDR3 length: 19 amino acids. From germline, CDR1 is LNHDA and CDR2 SQIVND (reference sequence). The CDR3 sequence is CASRILSTGGVRSYNEQFF. The DNA for the CDR3 is TGTGCCAGCAGGATCTTATCGACAGGGGGCGTACGTTCCTACAATGAGCAGTTCTTC.

The rearrangement links TRBV19 to TRBJ1-1, with TRBD1 identical over 9 bases. This CDR3 region has 14 residues. V lost 6 bases to trimming and J lost 5 bases; unmatched junction nucleotides: 7. Germline CDR1 LNHDA, CDR2 SQIVND (reference sequence). The CDR3 sequence: CASSRTGGATEAFF. The DNA of the CDR3 is TGTGCCAGTAGCCGAACAGGGGGCGCGACTGAAGCTTTCTTT.

The rearrangement uses TRBV11-1 and TRBJ2-7; 8 nucleotides align to TRBD2. V was pared by 2 bases and J by 0 bases, with 3 bases of the junction left unmatched. The CDR3 runs 15 residues. Per germline, CDR1 SGHAT and CDR2 FQDESV (reference sequence). CDR3 amino acids: CASSLTSGNSYEQYF. As DNA, the CDR3 is TGTGCCAGCAGCTTAACTAGCGGCAACTCCTACGAGCAGTACTTC. The full variable domain, with the rest looked up from reference TRBV11-1 and TRBJ2-7, is EAEVAQSPRYKITEKSQAVAFWCDPISGHATLYWYRQILGQGPELLVQFQDESVVDDSQLPKDRFSAERLKGVDSTLKIQPAELGDSAMYLCASSLTSGNSYEQYFGPGTRLTVT.

The V call is TRBV3-1 (or the pseudogene TRBV3-2), the J call TRBJ1-6, with 8 bases aligning to TRBD1. Germline V gene sequence: CDR1 LGHDT, CDR2 YNNKEL (reference sequence). The J segment lost 7 bases and the V segment lost 1 base, leaving 12 bases of the junction unmatched. The CDR3 extends over 18 amino acids. The CDR3 coding sequence is TGTGCCAGCAGCCAAGGAGTAGCAGGGGGCTTGAGAAATTCACCCCTCCACTTT. It yields the protein CASSQGVAGGLRNSPLHF.

The chain combines TRBV4-3 with TRBJ1-4; 10 nucleotides line up with TRBD1. The length of the CDR3 is 16 residues. The germline CDR1 and CDR2 sequences are LGHNA and YSLEER. The V and J ends lost 0 bases and 8 bases, in that order; junction bases with no gene match: 6. This CDR3 is CASSQETGGLSEKLFF. In DNA, the CDR3 is TGCGCCAGCAGCCAAGAGACAGGGGGCCTCTCCGAAAAACTGTTTTTT.

In this sample, this clone turned up a few times. The chain combines TRBV30 with TRBJ2-5, with 7 bases aligning to TRBD1. The CDR3 has 14 amino acids. Germline V gene lookup returns CDR1 GTSNPN and CDR2 SVGIG (reference sequence). V shed 4 bases and J 3 bases; nucleotides not matched to a gene: 8. The CDR3: CAWMIPGGKETQYF. CDR3 bases: TGTGCCTGGATGATCCCAGGGGGAAAAGAGACCCAGTACTTC.

This rearrangement joins TRBV19 to TRBJ2-7, with D tentatively TRBD2 (6 bases). CDR3 length equals 17 residues. Germline CDR1 reads LNHDA; CDR2 reads SQIVND (reference sequence). Trimming cost V 5 bases and J 2 bases, with 22 bases left between them. The CDR3 spells CASSLTAGTPRTYEQYF. DNA for the CDR3: TGTGCCAGTAGTCTAACTGCGGGAACCCCCCGAACCTACGAGCAGTACTTC.

This rearrangement joins TRBV28 to TRBJ2-2; tentative D call: TRBD1 (6 bases). Between the trimmed V and J ends, which lost 6 bases and 4 bases, there was a span of 9 bases. Germline CDR1 MDHEN, CDR2 SYDVKM. The CDR3 runs 13 residues. CDR3 sequence reads: CASSRGGTGELFF. The CDR3, as DNA: TGTGCCAGCAGCCGAGGGGGCACCGGGGAGCTGTTTTTT.